The 30 T cell receptor beta chains listed next were all sequenced from one sample in a study of T cells in localized non-small cell lung cancer. Sequenced by immunoSEQ multiplex PCR; TCRdb stores in-frame clones only, minus some. The repertoire holds approximately 31,000 clones, with roughly 75% as singletons. Source: peripheral blood, taken before any cancer treatment. The receptors were sampled from a male donor aged 60 or over with stage II squamous cell lung carcinoma.

The chain couples TRBV5-5 to TRBJ2-1; D call uncertain. The germline gives CDR1 SGHKS, CDR2 YYEKEE (reference sequence). The V end lost 2 bases, the J end lost 4 bases, and 7 bases lay between the germline ends. There are 13 residues in the CDR3. The DNA of the CDR3 is TGTGCCAGCAGCTTAGCACCATACAATGAGCAGTTCTTC. Amino acid sequence: CASSLAPYNEQFF. The entire variable domain, with the rest obtained from reference TRBV5-5 and TRBJ2-1, is as follows: DAGVTQSPTHLIKTRGQQVTLRCSPISGHKSVSWYQQVLGQGPQFIFQYYEKEERGRGNFPDRFSARQFPNYSSELNVNALLLGDSALYLCASSLAPYNEQFFGPGTRLTVL.

The gene calls are TRBV7-9 and TRBJ2-1, with no clear D. The V end was cut by 5 bases, the J end by 0 bases, with 11 bases between. This CDR3 is built from 15 residues. Germline V CDR1 and CDR2: SEHNR, FQNEAQ (reference sequence). CDR3 sequence (DNA): TGTGCCAGCAGCAGCAGCTTACTCTCCTACAATGAGCAGTTCTTC. It is translated as CASSSSLLSYNEQFF.

This clone was detected a few times. V and J are TRBV11-2 and TRBJ2-1; no reliable D call. V shed 2 bases and J shed 5 bases, with 16 bases lying between them. The V gene's germline CDR1 is SGHAT and CDR2 FQNNGV. This CDR3 comprises 16 residues. CDR3 in DNA: TGTGCCAGCAGCTTAACGCTAACGGCCGTCCACAATGAGCAGTTCTTC. Its protein is CASSLTLTAVHNEQFF.

There are a few counts of this clone. The chain uses TRBV7-9 and TRBJ2-7; TRBD1 aligns across 9 bases. The V gene's germline CDR1 is SEHNR and CDR2 FQNEAQ (reference sequence). CDR3 length equals 17 residues. With V trimmed by 4 bases and J by 3 bases, 13 bases remained unmatched. CDR3 in DNA: TGTGCCAGCAGCTCAAGGTGGGGACAGGGAATGGGCTACGAGCAGTACTTC. Translated: CASSSRWGQGMGYEQYF.

The chain joins TRBV4-2 to TRBJ1-4; D gene ambiguous. V lost 1 base and J lost 0, with 6 bases in between. The CDR3 sequence is 15 residues long. The V gene's germline CDR1 is LGHNA and CDR2 YNFKEQ. The CDR3 loop is CASSQGTTTNEKLFF. Written as DNA, the CDR3 is TGTGCCAGCAGCCAAGGGACTACAACTAATGAAAAACTGTTTTTT.

The chain combines TRBV29-1 with TRBJ1-5; D is uncertain. This CDR3 spans 12 amino acids. Germline V gene data show CDR1 as SQVTM and CDR2 as ANQGSEA. Between the trimmed V and J ends, which lost 7 bases and 5 bases, there was a span of 12 bases. Here the CDR3 DNA reads TGCAGCGCCCGCAGCCGGGATCAGCCCCAGCATTTT. It encodes CSARSRDQPQHF.

The chain recombines TRBV18 with TRBJ2-5, with D uncertain. CDR3 length: 13 residues. The germline V gene encodes CDR1 KGHSH and CDR2 LQKENI. V gave up 3 bases and J gave up 5 bases, with 10 bases separating them. This chain's CDR3 is CASSPARAETQYF. CDR3 DNA: TGTGCCAGCTCACCGGCCCGGGCGGAGACCCAGTACTTC. Full variable domain (missing parts from reference TRBV18 and TRBJ2-5): NAGVMQNPRHLVRRRGQEARLRCSPMKGHSHVYWYRQLPEEGLKFMVYLQKENIIDESGMPKERFSAEFPKEGPSILRIQQVVRGDSAAYFCASSPARAETQYFGPGTRLLVL.

This chain connects TRBV7-9 to TRBJ2-1; possibly TRBD1 for D (6 bases). The CDR3 totals 13 residues. Deletions cut 5 bases from V and 15 bases from J, with 20 bases between. CDR1 SEHNR and CDR2 FQNEAQ come from the germline V gene (reference sequence). CDR3 region: CASSLTLRGYWFF. The CDR3 DNA reads TGTGCCAGCAGCCTGACCCTAAGGGGGTACTGGTTCTTC.

This clone was recorded once. The gene calls are TRBV15 and TRBJ1-2; tentative D call: TRBD1 (5 bases). Per germline, CDR1 LNHNV and CDR2 YYDKDF (reference sequence). This CDR3 contains 14 residues. V lost 1 base to trimming and J lost 7 bases, with 13 bases between them. CDR3: CATSRGDGVGGYTF. The DNA for the CDR3 is TGTGCCACCAGCAGAGGGGACGGGGTGGGTGGCTACACCTTC. The full variable domain, completed using reference TRBV15 and TRBJ1-2, is DAMVIQNPRYQVTQFGKPVTLSCSQTLNHNVMYWYQQKSSQAPKLLFHYYDKDFNNEADTPDNFQSRRPNTSFCFLDIRSPGLGDTAMYLCATSRGDGVGGYTFGSGTRLTVV.

J is TRBJ1-1 and V is TRBV5-1; D gene uncertain. Germline-derived CDR1 and CDR2 are SGHRS and YFSETQ. The CDR3 extends over 13 amino acids. V lost 0 bases and J lost 8, with 11 bases in between. The DNA for the CDR3 is TGCGCCAGCAGCTTGGCCGGAACCCCCGAAGCTTTCTTT. Amino acids: CASSLAGTPEAFF. Supplemented by reference TRBV5-1 and TRBJ1-1, the full variable domain reads KAGVTQTPRYLIKTRGQQVTLSCSPISGHRSVSWYQQTPGQGLQFLFEYFSETQRNKGNFPGRFSGRQFSNSRSEMNVSTLELGDSALYLCASSLAGTPEAFFGQGTRLTVV.

The chain couples TRBV6-5 to TRBJ2-3, with D perhaps assigned TRBD1 or TRBD2 (5 bases each). Between the trimmed V and J ends, which lost 4 bases and 6 bases, there was a span of 14 bases. The CDR3 is 14 amino acids. CDR1 MNHEY and CDR2 SVGAGI come from the germline V gene. The CDR3 spells CASSWAEGMDTQYF. The CDR3, as DNA: TGTGCCAGCAGTTGGGCTGAGGGGATGGATACGCAGTATTTT.

This clone came up a few times. The chain recombines TRBV14 with TRBJ1-4; D call uncertain. The V end was cut by 0 bases, the J end by 8 bases, with 13 bases between. CDR1 and CDR2 (germline): SGHDN, FVKESK. The CDR3 runs 15 residues. CDR3 region: CASSQDNVPGEKLFF. The CDR3 nucleotides read TGTGCCAGCAGCCAAGATAACGTGCCAGGAGAAAAACTGTTTTTT.

The CDR3 region is CSALQGATEAFF. CDR3 DNA: TGCAGCGCTTTGCAGGGGGCCACTGAAGCTTTCTTT. This chain links TRBV29-1 with TRBJ1-1, with 8 bases identical to TRBD1. V shed 7 bases, J shed 4 bases, and the junction held 5 bases outside the gene matches. Germline CDR1 reads SQVTM; CDR2 reads ANQGSEA. CDR3 size: 12 residues.

The CDR3 nucleotides are TGTGCCAGCAGCTTAGGGGGGACAGTCCTCACAGATACGCAGTATTTT. Amino acid sequence: CASSLGGTVLTDTQYF. This chain links TRBV11-3 with TRBJ2-3; 7 bases align to TRBD1. Trimming removed 1 base from V and 2 bases from J; junction bases left unmatched: 6. Germline V lookup: CDR1 SGHNT, CDR2 YENEEA. The CDR3 spans 16 residues.

CDR3 amino acids: CASSRGLTGSGELFF. Written as DNA, the CDR3 is TGTGCCAGTAGTAGGGGGCTAACAGGGTCCGGGGAGCTGTTTTTT. The chain uses TRBV19 and TRBJ2-2; tentatively, D is TRBD1 (6 bases). CDR1 LNHDA and CDR2 SQIVND come from the germline V gene (reference sequence). Trimming took off 4 bases at V and 6 bases at J, with 15 bases between the two ends. The CDR3 covers 15 residues.

The chain links TRBV5-1 to TRBJ2-3; either TRBD1 or TRBD2 may supply D (5 bases each). V was cut by 5 bases and J by 1 base, with 8 bases left in between. Germline CDR1 and CDR2: SGHRS and YFSETQ. CDR3 length: 13 residues. CDR3 loop: CASSVGGTDTQYF. CDR3 nucleotide sequence: TGCGCCAGCAGTGTGGGGGGCACAGATACGCAGTATTTT. The entire variable domain, with the rest obtained from reference TRBV5-1 and TRBJ2-3, is as follows: KAGVTQTPRYLIKTRGQQVTLSCSPISGHRSVSWYQQTPGQGLQFLFEYFSETQRNKGNFPGRFSGRQFSNSRSEMNVSTLELGDSALYLCASSVGGTDTQYFGPGTRLTVL.

The chain is built from TRBV30 and TRBJ2-3; D is perhaps TRBD1 (6 bases). The V and J ends lost 0 bases and 0 bases respectively, with 10 bases between them. Germline CDR1 GTSNPN, CDR2 SVGIG (reference sequence). The CDR3 extends over 15 amino acids. The DNA for the CDR3 is TGTGCCTGGAGTGTTGGGGGCCGGAGCACAGATACGCAGTATTTT. Encoded protein: CAWSVGGRSTDTQYF.

The chain's CDR3 is CASSLQGYEAFF. Here the CDR3 DNA reads TGTGCCAGCAGTCTACAGGGCTATGAAGCTTTCTTT. V is TRBV6-5 and J is TRBJ1-1, with D perhaps TRBD1 (6 bases). Trimming shortened V by 5 bases and J by 7 bases, and 11 bases separated the two germline ends. CDR3 size: 12 residues. Germline V CDR1 and CDR2: MNHEY, SVGAGI.

The chain couples TRBV18 to TRBJ1-2; tentative D call: TRBD1 (6 bases). V gave up 6 bases and J gave up 6 bases, with 23 bases separating them. CDR3 length: 16 amino acids. Germline lookup yields CDR1 KGHSH and CDR2 LQKENI. CDR3 sequence (DNA): TGTGCCAGCTCCCCCAGGAACAGGGTAAAGAAGGATGGCTACACCTTC. Translated: CASSPRNRVKKDGYTF.

CDR3 sequence: CASSSSGVGELFF. The CDR3 nucleotides are TGTGCCAGCAGTTCTAGCGGGGTTGGGGAGCTGTTTTTT. V usage is TRBV27 and J usage is TRBJ2-2, with 9 bases lining up with TRBD2. Germline V gives CDR1 MNHEY, CDR2 SMNVEV (reference sequence). The junction had 2 bases not matched to a gene; V was cut back by 4 bases and J by 8 bases. There are 13 residues in the CDR3.

The chain employs TRBV5-5 and TRBJ1-1, with D uncertain. The V end lost 0 bases, the J end lost 0 bases, and 15 bases lay between the germline ends. The CDR3 runs 17 residues. Germline CDR1 SGHKS, CDR2 YYEKEE (reference sequence). This chain's CDR3 is CASSLVVSGSMNTEAFF. CDR3 DNA: TGTGCCAGCAGCTTGGTAGTCTCGGGGTCCATGAACACTGAAGCTTTCTTT.

The V gene is TRBV4-2, the J gene TRBJ2-5; D is possibly TRBD2 (5 bases). Germline-derived CDR1 and CDR2 are LGHNA and YNFKEQ. CDR3 size: 15 residues. V shed 1 base and J shed 3 bases, with 12 bases lying between them. In DNA form, the CDR3 reads TGTGCCAGCAGCCAAGGCTCGTGGGGAGAAGAGACCCAGTACTTC. This gives the protein CASSQGSWGEETQYF.

The chain recombines TRBV12-5 with TRBJ1-1; D gene uncertain. Germline assignment: CDR1 LGHNT and CDR2 FRNRAP. The CDR3 covers 14 residues. V lost 6 bases to trimming and J lost 3 bases, with 14 bases between them. CDR3 DNA sequence: TGTGCTAGTGGGTCCGACCTCGGCCACACTGAAGCTTTCTTT. Its protein product is CASGSDLGHTEAFF.

Note on this clone: This sample includes further DNA sequences coding for the same CDR3. The chain employs TRBV14 and TRBJ1-4; D gene ambiguous. V lost 1 base and J 8 bases, leaving 5 bases between the germline ends. The germline gives CDR1 SGHDN, CDR2 FVKESK. There are 12 residues in the CDR3. The CDR3 DNA reads as TGTGCCAGCAGCCAAGGTGGAGAAAAACTGTTTTTT. Its translation is CASSQGGEKLFF.

The J gene is TRBJ2-5, the V gene TRBV5-1; D may be TRBD1 (7 bases). This CDR3 spans 15 amino acids. CDR1 and CDR2 from the germline V gene are SGHRS and YFSETQ. With 4 bases removed from V and 5 bases from J, the gap between germline ends came to 18 bases. DNA of the CDR3: TGCGCCAGCAGCGTTGGTGGAGGGGGCAAGGAGACCCAGTACTTC. This translates into CASSVGGGGKETQYF. Combining the CDR3 with reference TRBV5-1 and TRBJ2-5 gives the whole variable domain KAGVTQTPRYLIKTRGQQVTLSCSPISGHRSVSWYQQTPGQGLQFLFEYFSETQRNKGNFPGRFSGRQFSNSRSEMNVSTLELGDSALYLCASSVGGGGKETQYFGPGTRLLVL.

This clone was picked up a small number of times. The chain is built from TRBV4-2 and TRBJ1-2; D gene unclear. The CDR3 length is 16 residues. From germline, CDR1 is LGHNA and CDR2 YNFKEQ. V gave up 4 bases and J gave up 3 bases, with 18 bases separating them. The CDR3 DNA reads TGTGCCAGCAGCCCTTCTAGTCTGGGCTCGGACTATGGCTACACCTTC. Encoded protein: CASSPSSLGSDYGYTF.

CDR3 in DNA: TGTGCCAGCAGTGAAGACGTCGGGTACGAGCAGTACTTC. Amino acids: CASSEDVGYEQYF. This chain links TRBV6-5 with TRBJ2-7; D unresolved. The germline V and J ends were trimmed by 5 bases and 4 bases, with 12 bases remaining between them. The CDR3 is 13 amino acids. Per germline, CDR1 MNHEY and CDR2 SVGAGI.

This rearrangement joins TRBV6-5 to TRBJ1-1, with a possible D match to TRBD1 (6 bases). From germline, CDR1 is MNHEY and CDR2 SVGAGI. Trimming removed 2 bases at V and 1 base at J, with 11 bases between. The CDR3 consists of 15 residues. The CDR3 nucleotides are TGTGCCAGCAGTTACCAGACAGGAGGGAACACTGAAGCTTTCTTT. The encoded protein is CASSYQTGGNTEAFF.

CDR3 in amino acids: CASGWGANTGELFF. CDR3 nucleotides: TGCGCCAGCGGGTGGGGGGCGAACACCGGGGAGCTGTTTTTT. The chain carries TRBV10-2 and TRBJ2-2, with D possibly being TRBD2 (6 bases). Trimming took off 8 bases at V and 0 bases at J, with 10 bases between the two ends. The CDR3 has 14 residues. CDR1 WSHSY and CDR2 SAAADI come from the germline V gene.

This chain links TRBV10-3 with TRBJ1-2; D may be TRBD1 (6 bases). Germline assignment: CDR1 ENHRY and CDR2 SYGVKD. The CDR3 totals 14 residues. Trimming cost V 0 bases and J 7 bases, with 12 bases left between them. The CDR3 is CAISESHGGTGYTF. The CDR3, as DNA: TGTGCCATCAGTGAGTCGCATGGGGGCACTGGCTACACCTTC.